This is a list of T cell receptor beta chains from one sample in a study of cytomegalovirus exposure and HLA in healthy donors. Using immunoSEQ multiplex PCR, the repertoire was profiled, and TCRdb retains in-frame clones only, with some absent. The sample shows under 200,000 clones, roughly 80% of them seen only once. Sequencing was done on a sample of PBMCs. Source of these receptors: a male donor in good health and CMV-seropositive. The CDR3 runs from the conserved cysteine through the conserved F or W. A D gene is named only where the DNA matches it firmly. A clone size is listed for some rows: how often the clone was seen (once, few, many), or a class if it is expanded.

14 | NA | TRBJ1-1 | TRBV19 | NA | TGTGCCAGTAGCATGCGGGGGTCCATCCGGGAAGCTTTCTTT | CASSMRGSIREAFF
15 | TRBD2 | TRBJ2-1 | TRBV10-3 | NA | TGTGCCATCAGTGAGTTACTAGCGGAGGACAATGAGCAGTTCTTC | CAISELLAEDNEQFF
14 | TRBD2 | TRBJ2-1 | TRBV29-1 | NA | TGCAGCGTTGATGGGACTAGCGGTTACAATGAGCAGTTCTTC | CSVDGTSGYNEQFF
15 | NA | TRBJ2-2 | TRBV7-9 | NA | TGTGCCAGCAGCTTAGATCGGGGGTACACCGGGGAGCTGTTTTTT | CASSLDRGYTGELFF
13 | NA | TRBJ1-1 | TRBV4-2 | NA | TGTGCCAGCAGCCAAGATAGTTCCACTGAAGCTTTCTTT | CASSQDSSTEAFF
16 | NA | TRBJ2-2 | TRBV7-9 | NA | TGTTCCAGCTATAGGGGTAGGACCCAGAACACCGGGGAGCTGTTTTTT | CSSYRGRTQNTGELFF
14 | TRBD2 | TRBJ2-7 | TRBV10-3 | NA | TGTGCCACCTCAGACCAGCGGGAGGATTACGAGCAGTACTTC | CATSDQREDYEQYF
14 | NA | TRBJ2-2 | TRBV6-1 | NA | TGTGCCAGCAGTGAACAGGCTATCTCCGGGGAGCTGTTTTTT | CASSEQAISGELFF
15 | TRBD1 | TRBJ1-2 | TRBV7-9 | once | TGTGCCAGCAGCTTAGAGGGGGCGTCTCGTTATGGCTACACCTTC | CASSLEGASRYGYTF
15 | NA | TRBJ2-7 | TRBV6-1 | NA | TGTGCCAGCAGTGAATATCTAGGGGTGGGGTACGAGCAGTACTTC | CASSEYLGVGYEQYF
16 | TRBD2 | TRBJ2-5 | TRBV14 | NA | TGTGCCAGCAGCCTGATGGGACTAGCGGGAGAAGGGACCCAGTACTTC | CASSLMGLAGEGTQYF
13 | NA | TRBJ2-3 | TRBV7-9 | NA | TGTGCCAGCAGCTATGGGGAGGCGGATACGCAGTATTTT | CASSYGEADTQYF
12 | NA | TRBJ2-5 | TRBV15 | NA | TGTGCCACCAGTCAGGGGGGAGAGACCCAGTACTTC | CATSQGGETQYF
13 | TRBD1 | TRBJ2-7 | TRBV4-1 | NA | TGCGCCAGCAGCTGGGACAGGGTTGAGGAGCAGTACTTC | CASSWDRVEEQYF
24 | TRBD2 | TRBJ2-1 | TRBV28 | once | TGTGCCAGCAGAACTTTGGGGGGTGGAGTGGGGGGGACTAGCGGGAGGCCCATCTACAATGAGCAGTTCTTC | CASRTLGGGVGGTSGRPIYNEQFF
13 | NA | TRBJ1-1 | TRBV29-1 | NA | TGCAGCGTTGAATCAGGGGATAACACTGAAGCTTTCTTT | CSVESGDNTEAFF
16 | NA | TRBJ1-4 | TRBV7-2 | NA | TGTGCCAGCAGCTACAGAGGACAACCTACTAATGAAAAACTGTTTTTT | CASSYRGQPTNEKLFF
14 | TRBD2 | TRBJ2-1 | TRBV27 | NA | TGTGCCAGCAGTCTAGCGGGAGGTCTGAGTGAGCAGTTCTTC | CASSLAGGLSEQFF
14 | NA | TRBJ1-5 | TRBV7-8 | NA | TGTGCCAGCAGCCGCAGAGGCGCAAATCAGCCCCAGCATTTT | CASSRRGANQPQHF
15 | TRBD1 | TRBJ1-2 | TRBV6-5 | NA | TGTGCCAGCAGTTATCTCTCTAGACAGGGAAATGGCTACACCTTC | CASSYLSRQGNGYTF
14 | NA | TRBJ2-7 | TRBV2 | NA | TGTGCCGCCCTGCCCCCCAGCGACCCCAACGAGCAGTACTTC | CAALPPSDPNEQYF
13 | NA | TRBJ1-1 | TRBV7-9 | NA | TGTGCCAGCAGCCCGACGTTGGGCGCTGAAGCTTTCTTT | CASSPTLGAEAFF
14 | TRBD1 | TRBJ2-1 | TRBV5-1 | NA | TGCGCCAGCAGGAGGGACAGGGGGAACAATGAGCAGTTCTTC | CASRRDRGNNEQFF
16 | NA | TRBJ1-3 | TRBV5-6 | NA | TGTGCCAGCAGCTTATATGGGCAATCCTCTGGAAACACCATATATTTT | CASSLYGQSSGNTIYF
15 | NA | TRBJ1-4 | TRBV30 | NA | TGTGCCTGGTCAGGGTTCCCGGCAACTAATGAAAAACTGTTTTTT | CAWSGFPATNEKLFF
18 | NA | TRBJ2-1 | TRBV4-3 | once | TGCGCCAGCAGCCACGAACTAGCCCGAAGAAGTGTCGCGGGTGAGCAGTTCTTC | CASSHELARRSVAGEQFF
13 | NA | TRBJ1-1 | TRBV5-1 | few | TGCGCCAGCAGCTACGTAGAGAACACTGAAGCTTTCTTT | CASSYVENTEAFF
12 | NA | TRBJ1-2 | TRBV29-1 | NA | TGCAGCGTTGAGCGACAGTCCCATGGCTACACCTTC | CSVERQSHGYTF
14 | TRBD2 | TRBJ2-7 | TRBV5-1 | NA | TGCGCCAGCGGACGACTAGCGGGTTCCTACGAGCAGTACTTC | CASGRLAGSYEQYF
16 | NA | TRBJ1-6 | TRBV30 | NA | TGTGCCTGGAACAAAGGGGCCGCCGAAAGGAATTCACCCCTCCACTTT | CAWNKGAAERNSPLHF
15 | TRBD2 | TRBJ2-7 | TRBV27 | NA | TGTGCCAGCAGTTTAGGGACTAGCGGGGCCTACGAGCAGTACTTC | CASSLGTSGAYEQYF
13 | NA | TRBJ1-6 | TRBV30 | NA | TGTGCCTGGAGTGTGGGCAATCATTCACCCCTCCACTTT | CAWSVGNHSPLHF
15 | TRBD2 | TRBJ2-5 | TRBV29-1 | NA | TGCAGCGTTACGGGACTAGCGATAAACCAAGAGACCCAGTACTTC | CSVTGLAINQETQYF
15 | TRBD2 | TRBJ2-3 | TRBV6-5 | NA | TGTGCCAGCAGTCAGACTAGCGACAGCACAGATACGCAGTATTTT | CASSQTSDSTDTQYF
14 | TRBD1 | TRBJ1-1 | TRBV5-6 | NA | TGTGCCAGCAGCTTCCGGGACAGATACACTGAAGCTTTCTTT | CASSFRDRYTEAFF
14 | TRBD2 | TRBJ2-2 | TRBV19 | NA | TGTGCCAGTAACGGACTAGCGGGAACCGGGGAGCTGTTTTTT | CASNGLAGTGELFF
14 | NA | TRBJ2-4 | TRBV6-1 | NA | TGTGCCAGCAGCTACCGGGCCCGGGGAGACATTCAGTACTTC | CASSYRARGDIQYF
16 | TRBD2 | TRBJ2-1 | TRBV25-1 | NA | TGTGCCAGCAGTGAATCTAGCGGGAGACTAAGCAATGAGCAGTTCTTC | CASSESSGRLSNEQFF
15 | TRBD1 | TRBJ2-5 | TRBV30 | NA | TGTGCCTGGAGTGTGGGACAGGGACCAAGTGAGACCCAGTACTTC | CAWSVGQGPSETQYF
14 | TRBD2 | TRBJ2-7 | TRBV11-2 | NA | TGTGCCAGCAGCTTGGCTAGCGGGAGCTACGAGCAGTACTTC | CASSLASGSYEQYF
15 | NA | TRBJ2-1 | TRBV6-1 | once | TGTGCCAGCAGTACCGGACAGAGCTCCTACAATGAGCAGTTCTTC | CASSTGQSSYNEQFF
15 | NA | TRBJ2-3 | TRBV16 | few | TGTGCCAGCAGCCCTGGACTTGACAGGTCAGATACGCAGTATTTT | CASSPGLDRSDTQYF
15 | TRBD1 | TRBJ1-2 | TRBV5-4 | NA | TGTGCCAGCAGCCCCGGACAGGGTTCGGTCTATGGCTACACCTTC | CASSPGQGSVYGYTF
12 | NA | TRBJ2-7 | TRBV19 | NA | TGTGCCAGTGGGGACAACTCCTACGAGCAGTACTTC | CASGDNSYEQYF
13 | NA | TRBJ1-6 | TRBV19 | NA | TGTGCCAGTAAGCCAGGACTCAATTCACCCCTCCACTTT | CASKPGLNSPLHF
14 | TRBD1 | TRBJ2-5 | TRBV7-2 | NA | TGTGCCAGCAGCTTCAGACAGGGTGGAGAGACCCAGTACTTC | CASSFRQGGETQYF
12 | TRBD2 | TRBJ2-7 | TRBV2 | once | TGTGCCAGCAAGCGGGAGTCGGGCGAGCAGTACTTC | CASKRESGEQYF
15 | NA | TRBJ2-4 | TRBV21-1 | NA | TGTGCCAGCAGCAAGGGGGACAGGGGGTATAACATTCAGTACTTC | CASSKGDRGYNIQYF
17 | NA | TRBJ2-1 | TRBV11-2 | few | TGTGCCAGCAGCTTAGGGGGGGACAGACCTTATCCGACGGAGCAGTTCTTC | CASSLGGDRPYPTEQFF
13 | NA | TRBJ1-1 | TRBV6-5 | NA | TGTGCCAGCAGTTCCTTCGGGAACACTGAAGCTTTCTTT | CASSSFGNTEAFF